The present T cell receptor beta chain was sequenced within a study of CD8 T cells in ankylosing spondylitis. For TCR beta, libraries came from quantitative 5'-RACE with molecular barcodes. TCRdb re-analysed the 5' RACE reads in MiXCR, keeping a single row per CDR3 protein. Of about 250,000 distinct CDR3 sequences in the sample, approximately 8% were seen once. The CDR3 has 12 amino acids. Trimming removed 5 bases at V and 4 bases at J, with 8 bases between. Germline V CDR1 and CDR2: SGHTA, FQGNSA. The chain recombines TRBV7-2 with TRBJ1-2; D call uncertain. This TCR derives from a female donor with ankylosing spondylitis or in good health (not recorded which). The specimen was blood, either unsorted or a sorted T cell fraction (not recorded which). The CDR3 here is CASSTDPYGYTF. CDR3 bases: TGTGCCAGCAGCACCGACCCCTATGGCTACACCTTC.